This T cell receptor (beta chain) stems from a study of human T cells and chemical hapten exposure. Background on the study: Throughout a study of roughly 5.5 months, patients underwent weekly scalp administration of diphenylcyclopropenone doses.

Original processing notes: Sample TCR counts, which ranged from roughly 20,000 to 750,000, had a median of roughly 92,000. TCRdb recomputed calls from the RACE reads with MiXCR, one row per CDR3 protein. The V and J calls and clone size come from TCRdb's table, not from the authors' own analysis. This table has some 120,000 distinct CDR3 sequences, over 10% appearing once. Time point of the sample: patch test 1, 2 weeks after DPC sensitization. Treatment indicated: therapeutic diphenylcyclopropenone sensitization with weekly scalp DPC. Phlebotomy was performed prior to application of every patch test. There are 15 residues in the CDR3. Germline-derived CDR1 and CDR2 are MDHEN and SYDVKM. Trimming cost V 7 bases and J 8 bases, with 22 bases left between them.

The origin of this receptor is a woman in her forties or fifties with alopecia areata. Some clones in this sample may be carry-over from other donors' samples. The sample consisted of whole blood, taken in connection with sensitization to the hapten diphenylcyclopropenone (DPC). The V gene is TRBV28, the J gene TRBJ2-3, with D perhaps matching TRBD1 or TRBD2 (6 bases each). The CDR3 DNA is TGTGCCAGCACCATGGACGGGGGCCGGGCAGGTACGCAGTATTTT. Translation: CASTMDGGRAGTQYF.